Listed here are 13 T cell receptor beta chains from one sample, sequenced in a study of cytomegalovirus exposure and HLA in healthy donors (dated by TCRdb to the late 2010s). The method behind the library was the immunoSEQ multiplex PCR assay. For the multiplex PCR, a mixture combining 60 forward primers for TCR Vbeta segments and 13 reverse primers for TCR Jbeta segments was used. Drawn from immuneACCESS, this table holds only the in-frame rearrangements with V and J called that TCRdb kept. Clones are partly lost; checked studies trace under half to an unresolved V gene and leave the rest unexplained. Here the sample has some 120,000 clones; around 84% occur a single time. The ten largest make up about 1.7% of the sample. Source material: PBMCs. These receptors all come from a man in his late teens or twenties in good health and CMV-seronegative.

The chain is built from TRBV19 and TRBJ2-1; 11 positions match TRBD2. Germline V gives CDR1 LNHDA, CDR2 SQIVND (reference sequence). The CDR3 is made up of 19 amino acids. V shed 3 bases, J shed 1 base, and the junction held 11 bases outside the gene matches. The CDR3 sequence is CASSIFGSSGGTSYNEQFF. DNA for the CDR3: TGTGCCAGTAGTATTTTTGGGTCTAGCGGGGGGACATCCTACAATGAGCAGTTCTTC.

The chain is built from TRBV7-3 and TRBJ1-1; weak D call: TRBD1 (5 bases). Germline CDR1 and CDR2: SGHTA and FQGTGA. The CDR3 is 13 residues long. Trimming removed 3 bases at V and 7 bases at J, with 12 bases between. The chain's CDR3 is CASSFFSGDEAFF. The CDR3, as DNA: TGTGCCAGCAGCTTCTTTTCGGGGGATGAAGCTTTCTTT. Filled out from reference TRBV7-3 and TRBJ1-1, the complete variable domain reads GAGVSQTPSNKVTEKGKYVELRCDPISGHTALYWYRQSLGQGPEFLIYFQGTGAADDSGLPNDRFFAVRPEGSVSTLKIQRTERGDSAVYLCASSFFSGDEAFFGQGTRLTVV.

CDR3 sequence reads: CASSELAGWGETQYF. The CDR3 region has the DNA TGTGCCAGCAGTGAACTGGCGGGGTGGGGGGAGACCCAGTACTTC. The genes are TRBV6-1 and TRBJ2-5; tentative D call: TRBD2 (6 bases). Between the trimmed V and J ends, which lost 2 bases and 5 bases, there was a span of 15 bases. CDR1 MNHNS and CDR2 SASEGT come from the germline V gene. The CDR3 is made up of 15 amino acids.

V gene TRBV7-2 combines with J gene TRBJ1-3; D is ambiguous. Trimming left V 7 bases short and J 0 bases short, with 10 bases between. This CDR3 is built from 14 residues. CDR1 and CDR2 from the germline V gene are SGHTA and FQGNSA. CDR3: CASKSLSSGNTIYF. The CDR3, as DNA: TGTGCCAGCAAAAGCCTGAGCTCTGGAAACACCATATATTTT.

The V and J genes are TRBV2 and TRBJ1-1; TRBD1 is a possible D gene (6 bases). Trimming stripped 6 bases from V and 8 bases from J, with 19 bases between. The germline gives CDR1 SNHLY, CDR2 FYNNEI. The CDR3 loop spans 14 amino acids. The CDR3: CASRIQGSSREAFF. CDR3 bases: TGTGCCAGCAGGATTCAGGGGAGTTCGAGGGAAGCTTTCTTT.

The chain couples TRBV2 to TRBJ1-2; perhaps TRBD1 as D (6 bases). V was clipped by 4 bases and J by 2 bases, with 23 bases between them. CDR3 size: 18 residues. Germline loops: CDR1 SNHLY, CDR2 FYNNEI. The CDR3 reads CASSVVPLGGATNYGYTF. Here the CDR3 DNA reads TGTGCCAGCAGTGTGGTACCCCTAGGGGGGGCCACAAACTATGGCTACACCTTC. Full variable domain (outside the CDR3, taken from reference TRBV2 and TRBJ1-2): EPEVTQTPSHQVTQMGQEVILRCVPISNHLYFYWYRQILGQKVEFLVSFYNNEISEKSEIFDDQFSVERPDGSNFTLKIRSTKLEDSAMYFCASSVVPLGGATNYGYTFGSGTRLTVV.

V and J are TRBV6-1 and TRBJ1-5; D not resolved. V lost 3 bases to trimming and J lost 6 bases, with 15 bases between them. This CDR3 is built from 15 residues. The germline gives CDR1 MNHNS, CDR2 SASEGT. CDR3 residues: CASSDLGREGQPQHF. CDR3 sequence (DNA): TGTGCCAGCAGTGATTTAGGGAGAGAGGGTCAGCCCCAGCATTTT.

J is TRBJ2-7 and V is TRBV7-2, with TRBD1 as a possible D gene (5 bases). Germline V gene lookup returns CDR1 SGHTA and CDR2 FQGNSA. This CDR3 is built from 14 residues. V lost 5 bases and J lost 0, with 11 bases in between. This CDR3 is CASSLDSYSYEQYF. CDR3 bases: TGTGCCAGCAGCCTCGACAGCTACTCCTACGAGCAGTACTTC.

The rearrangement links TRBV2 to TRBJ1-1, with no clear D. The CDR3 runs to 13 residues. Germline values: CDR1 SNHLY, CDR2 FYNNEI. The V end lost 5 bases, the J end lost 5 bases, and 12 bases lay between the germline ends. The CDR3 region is CASSYRVGTEAFF. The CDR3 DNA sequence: TGTGCCAGCAGTTACAGAGTTGGAACTGAAGCTTTCTTT.

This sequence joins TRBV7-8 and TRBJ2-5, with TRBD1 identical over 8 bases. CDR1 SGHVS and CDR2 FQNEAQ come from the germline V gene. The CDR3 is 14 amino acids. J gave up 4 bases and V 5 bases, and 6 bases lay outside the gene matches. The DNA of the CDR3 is TGTGCCAGCAGCCAGGGGGCAGGGTCAGAGACCCAGTACTTC. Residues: CASSQGAGSETQYF.

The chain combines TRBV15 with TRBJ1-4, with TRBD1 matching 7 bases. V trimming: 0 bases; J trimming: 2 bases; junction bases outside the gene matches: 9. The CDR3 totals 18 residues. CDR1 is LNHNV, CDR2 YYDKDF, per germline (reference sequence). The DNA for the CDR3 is TGTGCCACCAGCAGAGACCAACATCAGGGGGTTACTAATGAAAAACTGTTTTTT. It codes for CATSRDQHQGVTNEKLFF.

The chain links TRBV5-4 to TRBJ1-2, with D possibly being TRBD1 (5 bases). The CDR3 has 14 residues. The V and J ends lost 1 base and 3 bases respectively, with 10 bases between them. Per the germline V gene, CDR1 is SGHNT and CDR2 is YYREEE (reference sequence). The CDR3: CASSLMGQDYGYTF. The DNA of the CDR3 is TGTGCCAGCAGCTTGATGGGGCAGGACTATGGCTACACCTTC.

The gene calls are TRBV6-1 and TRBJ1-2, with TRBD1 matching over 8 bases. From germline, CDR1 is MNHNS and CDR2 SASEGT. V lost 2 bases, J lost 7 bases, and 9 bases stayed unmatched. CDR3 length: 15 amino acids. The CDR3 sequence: CASSERSRGLGGYTF. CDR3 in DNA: TGTGCCAGCAGTGAAAGGAGCAGGGGGCTGGGTGGCTACACCTTC.